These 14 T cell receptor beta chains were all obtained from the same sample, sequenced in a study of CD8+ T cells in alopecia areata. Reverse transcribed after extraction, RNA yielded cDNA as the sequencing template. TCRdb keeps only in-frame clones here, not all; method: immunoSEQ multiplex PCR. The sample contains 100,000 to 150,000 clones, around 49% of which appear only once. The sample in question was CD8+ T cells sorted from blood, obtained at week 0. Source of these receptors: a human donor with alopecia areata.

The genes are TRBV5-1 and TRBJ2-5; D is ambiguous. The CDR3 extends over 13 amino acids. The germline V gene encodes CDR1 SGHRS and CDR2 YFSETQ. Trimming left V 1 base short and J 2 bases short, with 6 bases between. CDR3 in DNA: TGCGCCAGCAGCTTGTCAGCGCAAGAGACCCAGTACTTC. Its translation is CASSLSAQETQYF. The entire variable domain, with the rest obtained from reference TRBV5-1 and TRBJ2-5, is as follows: KAGVTQTPRYLIKTRGQQVTLSCSPISGHRSVSWYQQTPGQGLQFLFEYFSETQRNKGNFPGRFSGRQFSNSRSEMNVSTLELGDSALYLCASSLSAQETQYFGPGTRLLVL.

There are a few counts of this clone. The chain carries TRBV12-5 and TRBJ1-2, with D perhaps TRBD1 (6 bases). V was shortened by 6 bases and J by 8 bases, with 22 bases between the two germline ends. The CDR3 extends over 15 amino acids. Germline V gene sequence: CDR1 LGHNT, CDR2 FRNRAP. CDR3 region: CASGGESGTIFGYTF. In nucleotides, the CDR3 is TGTGCTAGTGGCGGAGAATCCGGGACAATATTCGGCTACACCTTC.

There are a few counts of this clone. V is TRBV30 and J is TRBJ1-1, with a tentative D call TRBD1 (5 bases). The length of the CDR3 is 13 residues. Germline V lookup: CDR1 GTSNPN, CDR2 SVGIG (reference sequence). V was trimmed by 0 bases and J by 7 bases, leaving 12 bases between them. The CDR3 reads CAWSVVGTLEAFF. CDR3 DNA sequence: TGTGCCTGGAGTGTAGTGGGGACTCTTGAAGCTTTCTTT.

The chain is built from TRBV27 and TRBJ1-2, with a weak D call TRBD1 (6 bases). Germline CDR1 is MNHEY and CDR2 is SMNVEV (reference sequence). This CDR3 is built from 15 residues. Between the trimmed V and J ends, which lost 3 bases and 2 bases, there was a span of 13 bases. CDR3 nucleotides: TGTGCCAGCAGTTTGGCCGGGGGCAAGAACTATGGCTACACCTTC. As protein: CASSLAGGKNYGYTF.

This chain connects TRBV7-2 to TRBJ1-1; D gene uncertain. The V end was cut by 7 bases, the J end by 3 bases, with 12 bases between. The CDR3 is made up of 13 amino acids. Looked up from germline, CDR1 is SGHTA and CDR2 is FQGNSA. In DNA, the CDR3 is TGTGCCAGCACCTACCGGACGCACACTGAAGCTTTCTTT. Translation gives CASTYRTHTEAFF.

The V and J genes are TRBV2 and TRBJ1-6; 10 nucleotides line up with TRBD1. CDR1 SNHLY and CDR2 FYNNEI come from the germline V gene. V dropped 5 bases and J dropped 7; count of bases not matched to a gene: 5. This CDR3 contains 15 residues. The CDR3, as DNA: TGTGCCAGCAGTCACCCGGGACAGGGGAATTCACCCCTCCACTTT. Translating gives CASSHPGQGNSPLHF.

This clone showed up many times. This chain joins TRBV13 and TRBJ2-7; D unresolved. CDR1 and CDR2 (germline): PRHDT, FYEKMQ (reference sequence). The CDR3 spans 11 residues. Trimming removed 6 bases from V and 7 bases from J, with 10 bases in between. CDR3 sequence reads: CASRSMGEQYF. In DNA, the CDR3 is TGTGCCAGCAGATCCATGGGGGAGCAGTACTTC.

The CDR3 DNA reads TGTGCCAGCAGCTCGGGACGACGCCTGAATGAGCAGTTCTTC. Translated, it gives CASSSGRRLNEQFF. The chain carries TRBV7-3 and TRBJ2-1, with D perhaps given as TRBD1 or TRBD2 (5 bases each). The germline gives CDR1 SGHTA, CDR2 FQGTGA. The CDR3 totals 14 residues. V dropped 4 bases and J dropped 7 bases, with 14 bases sitting between them.

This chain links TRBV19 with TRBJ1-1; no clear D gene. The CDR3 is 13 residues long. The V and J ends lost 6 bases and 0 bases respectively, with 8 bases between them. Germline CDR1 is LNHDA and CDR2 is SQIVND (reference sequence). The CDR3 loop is CASSPILNTEAFF. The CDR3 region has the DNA TGTGCCAGTAGCCCCATTTTGAACACTGAAGCTTTCTTT.

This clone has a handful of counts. As DNA, the CDR3 is TGTGCCAGCAGTGAATTGGGACAGCACACTGAAGCTTTCTTT. Amino acids: CASSELGQHTEAFF. The chain has TRBV25-1 and TRBJ1-1; TRBD1 agrees at 7 bases. This CDR3 has 14 amino acids. The trim removed 1 base at V and 3 bases at J, leaving 2 bases unmatched. The V gene's germline CDR1 is MGHDK and CDR2 SYGVNS. Supplemented by reference TRBV25-1 and TRBJ1-1, the full variable domain reads EADIYQTPRYLVIGTGKKITLECSQTMGHDKMYWYQQDPGMELHLIHYSYGVNSTEKGDLSSESTVSRIRTEHFPLTLESARPSHTSQYLCASSELGQHTEAFFGQGTRLTVV.

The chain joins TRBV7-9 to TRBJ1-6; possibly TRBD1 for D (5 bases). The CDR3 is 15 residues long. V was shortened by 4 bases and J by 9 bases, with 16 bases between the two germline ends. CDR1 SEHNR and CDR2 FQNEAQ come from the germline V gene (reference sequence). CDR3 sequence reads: CASSWYLGDGSPLHF. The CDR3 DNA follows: TGTGCCAGCAGCTGGTATCTAGGGGATGGTTCACCCCTCCACTTT.

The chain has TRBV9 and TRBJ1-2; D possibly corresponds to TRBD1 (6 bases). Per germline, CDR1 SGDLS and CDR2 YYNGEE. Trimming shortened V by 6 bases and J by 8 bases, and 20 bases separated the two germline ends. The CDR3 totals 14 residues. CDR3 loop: CASTHQQGLGGYTF. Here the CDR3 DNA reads TGTGCCAGCACCCACCAACAGGGTTTGGGGGGCTACACCTTC.

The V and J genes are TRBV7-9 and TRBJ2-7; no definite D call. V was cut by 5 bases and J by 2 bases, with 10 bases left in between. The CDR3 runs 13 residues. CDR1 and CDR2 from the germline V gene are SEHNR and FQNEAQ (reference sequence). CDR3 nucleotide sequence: TGTGCCAGCAGCCGGGTATACACCTACGAGCAGTACTTC. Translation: CASSRVYTYEQYF.

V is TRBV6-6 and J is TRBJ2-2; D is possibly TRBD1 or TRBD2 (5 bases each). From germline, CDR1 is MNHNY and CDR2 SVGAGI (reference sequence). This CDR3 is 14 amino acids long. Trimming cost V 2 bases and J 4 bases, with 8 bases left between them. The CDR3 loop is CASSYGGGTGELFF. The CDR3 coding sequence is TGTGCCAGCAGTTACGGGGGTGGCACCGGGGAGCTGTTTTTT.